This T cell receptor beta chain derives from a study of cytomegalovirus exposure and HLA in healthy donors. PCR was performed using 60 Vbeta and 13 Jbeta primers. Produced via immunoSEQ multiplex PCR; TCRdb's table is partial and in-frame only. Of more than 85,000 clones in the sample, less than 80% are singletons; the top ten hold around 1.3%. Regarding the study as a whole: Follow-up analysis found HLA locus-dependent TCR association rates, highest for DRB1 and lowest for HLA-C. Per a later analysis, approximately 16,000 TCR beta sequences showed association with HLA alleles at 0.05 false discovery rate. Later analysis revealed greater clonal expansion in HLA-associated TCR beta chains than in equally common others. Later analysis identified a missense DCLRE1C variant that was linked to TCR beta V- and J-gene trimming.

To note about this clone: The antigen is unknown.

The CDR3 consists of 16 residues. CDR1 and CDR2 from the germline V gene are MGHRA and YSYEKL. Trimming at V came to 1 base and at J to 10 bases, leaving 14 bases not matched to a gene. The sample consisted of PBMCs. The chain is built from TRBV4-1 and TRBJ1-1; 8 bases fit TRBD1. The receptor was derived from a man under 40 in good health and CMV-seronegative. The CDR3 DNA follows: TGCGCCAGCAGCCAAGGGCTATCAGGGGGCGGGCGTGTAGCTTTCTTT. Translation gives CASSQGLSGGGRVAFF.